The 24 T cell receptor beta chains given below trace back to one sample, sequenced in a study of blood T cells in healthy people across ages. A second PCR, run for about 6 to 11 cycles, used a sample-barcoded 5' primer plus a J-beta primer mix. TCRdb recomputed calls from the 5' RACE reads with MiXCR, one row per CDR3 protein. The repertoire includes more than 650,000 distinct CDR3 sequences, about 24% of them detected once, and roughly a fifth sits in the top ten. Sequencing was carried out using blood. The receptors shown here come from a man aged 65-85 years in good health.

This chain's CDR3 is CSARVRGVNTEAFF. Here the CDR3 DNA reads TGCAGTGCTAGAGTTCGAGGGGTGAACACTGAAGCTTTCTTT. The chain recombines TRBV20-1 with TRBJ1-1; D is possibly TRBD1 (5 bases). The V and J ends lost 1 base and 0 bases respectively, with 9 bases between them. This CDR3 spans 14 amino acids. Germline values: CDR1 DFQATT, CDR2 SNEGSKA (reference sequence).

This chain links TRBV7-9 with TRBJ1-2; perhaps TRBD1 as D (6 bases). The germline CDR1 and CDR2 sequences are SEHNR and FQNEAQ (reference sequence). The CDR3 loop spans 18 amino acids. The ends were cut back, 4 bases at V and 4 bases at J, with 25 bases in the middle. The CDR3 spells CASSSQSRGGAVPYGYTF. Here the CDR3 DNA reads TGTGCCAGCAGCTCCCAAAGTAGGGGGGGCGCAGTACCCTATGGCTACACCTTC. Full variable domain (remainder filled in from reference TRBV7-9 and TRBJ1-2): DTGVSQNPRHKITKRGQNVTFRCDPISEHNRLYWYRQTLGQGPEFLTYFQNEAQLEKSRLLSDRFSAERPKGSFSTLEIQRTEQGDSAMYLCASSSQSRGGAVPYGYTFGSGTRLTVV.

This chain links TRBV9 with TRBJ2-5; TRBD1 aligns across 8 bases. The germline gives CDR1 SGDLS, CDR2 YYNGEE. The CDR3 consists of 15 residues. Trimming removed 4 bases from V and 5 bases from J; junction bases left unmatched: 10. This CDR3 reads CASSSRTGKWETQYF. The DNA for the CDR3 is TGTGCCAGCAGCTCCAGGACAGGGAAGTGGGAGACCCAGTACTTC.

This clonotype turned up a few times. The V call is TRBV29-1, the J call TRBJ2-1; TRBD2 matches at 7 bases. This CDR3 has 15 residues. Germline CDR1 is SQVTM and CDR2 is ANQGSEA. V shed 7 bases and J 10 bases; nucleotides not matched to a gene: 19. As DNA, the CDR3 is TGCAGCGCCGATACTAGCGTTGACGGGAGGAGAGAGCAGTTCTTC. It is translated as CSADTSVDGRREQFF.

The V and J genes are TRBV19 and TRBJ2-6; 10 bases are shared with TRBD1. CDR1 is LNHDA and CDR2 is SQIVND in the germline V gene (reference sequence). This CDR3 spans 18 amino acids. The J segment lost 2 bases and the V segment lost 5 bases, leaving 9 bases of the junction unmatched. DNA for the CDR3: TGTGCCAGTAGTCCAAGTCCCGGGACAGGGGCTGGGGCCAACGTCCTGACTTTC. It is translated as CASSPSPGTGAGANVLTF.

This rearrangement joins TRBV12-3 or TRBV12-4 to TRBJ1-1; maybe TRBD1 (6 bases). Deletions cut 1 base from V and 8 bases from J, with 14 bases between. The CDR3 extends over 14 amino acids. The CDR3 bases are TGTGCCAGCAGTTTAGTGGGGGGCGATAAGGAAGCTTTCTTT. Protein: CASSLVGGDKEAFF.

V and J are TRBV20-1 and TRBJ2-3; TRBD1 is a possible D gene (6 bases). The CDR3 is made up of 13 amino acids. Germline V gives CDR1 DFQATT, CDR2 SNEGSKA (reference sequence). The ends were cut back, 5 bases at V and 2 bases at J, with 11 bases in the middle. In nucleotides, the CDR3 is TGCAGTGCTGCCCGGACAGTCACAGATACGCAGTATTTT. Translation gives CSAARTVTDTQYF.

This clonotype appeared many times. The chain couples TRBV2 to TRBJ2-3; D is possibly TRBD1 (6 bases). The CDR3 covers 14 residues. Germline CDR1 is SNHLY and CDR2 is FYNNEI. Trimming removed 10 bases at V and 0 bases at J, with 14 bases between. The CDR3 coding sequence is TGTGCCAACAAGCTGGGGGCTAGCACAGATACGCAGTATTTT. Encoded protein: CANKLGASTDTQYF. The whole variable domain, remainder taken from reference TRBV2 and TRBJ2-3, is EPEVTQTPSHQVTQMGQEVILRCVPISNHLYFYWYRQILGQKVEFLVSFYNNEISEKSEIFDDQFSVERPDGSNFTLKIRSTKLEDSAMYFCANKLGASTDTQYFGPGTRLTVL.

This clonotype was found many times. The chain joins TRBV5-1 to TRBJ1-6; weak D call: TRBD1 (5 bases). CDR1 and CDR2 from the germline V gene are SGHRS and YFSETQ. There are 16 residues in the CDR3. Deletions cut 0 bases from V and 7 bases from J, with 14 bases between. The CDR3 spells CASSLEVGARNSPLHF. In DNA, the CDR3 is TGCGCCAGCAGCTTGGAGGTAGGGGCAAGAAATTCACCCCTCCACTTT.

The chain is built from TRBV6-1 and TRBJ1-5; D is possibly TRBD1 (5 bases). The V gene lost 3 bases and the J gene lost 0 bases, with 9 bases spanning the gap. This CDR3 region has 15 residues. Looked up from germline, CDR1 is MNHNS and CDR2 is SASEGT. The CDR3 bases are TGTGCCAGCAGTGAGACAGCTTATAGCAATCAGCCCCAGCATTTT. This sequence encodes CASSETAYSNQPQHF.

V is TRBV9 and J is TRBJ1-3; D uncertain. The CDR3 is made up of 15 amino acids. Trimming removed 0 bases from V and 4 bases from J, with 11 bases in between. Germline V gene data show CDR1 as SGDLS and CDR2 as YYNGEE. CDR3 sequence (DNA): TGTGCCAGCAGCGTAGAACCTGGGCGAGGAAACACCATATATTTT. Its translation is CASSVEPGRGNTIYF.

This clonotype was detected a few times. The chain joins TRBV12-3 or TRBV12-4 to TRBJ2-5; 7 bases align to TRBD1. V lost 5 bases and J lost 5; bases outside the gene matches: 8. This CDR3 has 14 residues. CDR3 residues: CASSPDRAGETQYF. The DNA for the CDR3 is TGTGCCAGCAGTCCAGACAGGGCGGGTGAGACCCAGTACTTC.

This clonotype has just a few counts. The DNA for the CDR3 is TGTGCCAGCAGTCGTCGCGCAAGGCTTCCCACCTTC. Translating it yields CASSRRARLPTF. The chain links TRBV7-2 to TRBJ1-2; no clear D gene. Germline-derived CDR1 and CDR2 are SGHTA and FQGNSA. V lost 6 bases and J 13 bases, leaving 18 bases between the germline ends. The length of the CDR3 is 12 residues.

The chain couples TRBV20-1 to TRBJ1-2; TRBD1 might be the D (5 bases). The germline V and J ends were trimmed by 5 bases and 3 bases, with 13 bases remaining between them. Germline loops: CDR1 DFQATT, CDR2 SNEGSKA (reference sequence). This CDR3 spans 13 amino acids. CDR3 loop: CSAERQPDYGYTF. The CDR3 nucleotides are TGCAGTGCTGAGCGACAGCCCGACTATGGCTACACCTTC.

This clonotype was seen only a few times. The J gene is TRBJ2-1, the V gene TRBV6-4; 9 nucleotides align to TRBD2. The germline gives CDR1 MRHNA, CDR2 SNTAGT. V shed 5 bases and J 7 bases; nucleotides not matched to a gene: 9. The CDR3 sequence is 15 residues long. The CDR3 spells CASSRSSGVWNEQFF. CDR3 DNA sequence: TGTGCCAGCAGTCGGTCTAGCGGGGTTTGGAATGAGCAGTTCTTC.

The chain has TRBV7-9 and TRBJ1-4, with D hard to call. The CDR3 is 16 residues long. The V end lost 5 bases, the J end lost 0 bases, and 13 bases lay between the germline ends. Germline V CDR1 and CDR2: SEHNR, FQNEAQ (reference sequence). CDR3 sequence reads: CASSRGAPSTNEKLFF. The CDR3 nucleotides read TGTGCCAGCAGCCGAGGAGCTCCTTCAACTAATGAAAAACTGTTTTTT.

V and J are TRBV7-2 and TRBJ2-2, with 11 bases aligning to TRBD2. V was pared by 3 bases and J by 4 bases, with 4 bases of the junction left unmatched. Germline CDR1 SGHTA, CDR2 FQGNSA. The CDR3 extends over 16 amino acids. The CDR3 loop is CASSFRTSGRTGELFF. Here the CDR3 DNA reads TGTGCCAGCAGCTTTAGGACTAGCGGGCGCACCGGGGAGCTGTTTTTT.

Only a few counts were recorded for this clonotype. J is TRBJ2-6 and V is TRBV5-5, with D possibly being TRBD1 (6 bases). The CDR3 has 18 amino acids. Looked up from germline, CDR1 is SGHKS and CDR2 is YYEKEE (reference sequence). The V end was cut by 4 bases, the J end by 7 bases, with 24 bases between. The CDR3 bases are TGTGCCAGCAGCGGTCGACAGGACCCCTCTCTGCAAGCCAACGTCCTGACTTTC. Its translation: CASSGRQDPSLQANVLTF.

The chain carries TRBV11-3 and TRBJ2-1; 8 bases match TRBD1. CDR1 is SGHNT and CDR2 is YENEEA in the germline V gene. Germline trimming cut 3 bases from V and 7 bases from J; bases unmatched to any gene: 11. There are 16 residues in the CDR3. The CDR3 sequence: CASSFGDRGRWNEQFF. Written as DNA, the CDR3 is TGTGCCAGCAGCTTTGGAGACAGGGGTCGTTGGAATGAGCAGTTCTTC.

A few counts support this clonotype. This chain joins TRBV3-1 and TRBJ2-2, with D hard to call. Per germline, CDR1 LGHDT and CDR2 YNNKEL (reference sequence). The ends were cut back, 1 base at V and 0 bases at J, with 9 bases in the middle. The CDR3 is made up of 16 amino acids. CDR3 DNA sequence: TGTGCCAGCAGCCAAGTTACCAGGTCGAACACCGGGGAGCTGTTTTTT. Amino acid sequence: CASSQVTRSNTGELFF. The full variable domain, its missing parts supplied by reference TRBV3-1 and TRBJ2-2, is DTAVSQTPKYLVTQMGNDKSIKCEQNLGHDTMYWYKQDSKKFLKIMFSYNNKELIINETVPNRFSPKSPDKAHLNLHINSLELGDSAVYFCASSQVTRSNTGELFFGEGSRLTVL.

V and J are TRBV12-3 or TRBV12-4 and TRBJ1-4; D is uncertain. V was cut by 4 bases and J by 13 bases, with 13 bases left in between. There are 12 residues in the CDR3. This CDR3 reads CASSWAPPGLFF. The DNA of the CDR3 is TGTGCCAGCAGTTGGGCCCCGCCTGGACTGTTTTTT.

CDR3 DNA sequence: TGTGCCATCAGCGTGGATGTGAACGGGGTCGAGCAGTTCTTC. Its protein product is CAISVDVNGVEQFF. The gene calls are TRBV10-3 and TRBJ2-1; possibly TRBD2 for D (5 bases). Looked up from germline, CDR1 is ENHRY and CDR2 is SYGVKD. The V and J ends lost 6 bases and 10 bases respectively, with 19 bases between them. The CDR3 is 14 amino acids.

The chain combines TRBV15 with TRBJ1-2; TRBD1 might be the D (5 bases). V shed 0 bases and J shed 6 bases, with 14 bases lying between them. This CDR3 contains 15 residues. Germline CDR1 reads LNHNV; CDR2 reads YYDKDF (reference sequence). As DNA, the CDR3 is TGTGCCACCAGCAGAGATACCGGATGGGGGGATGGCTACACCTTC. Protein product: CATSRDTGWGDGYTF.

This clonotype was observed a handful of times. The rearrangement joins TRBV29-1 to TRBJ1-1; D gene uncertain. The CDR3 spans 14 residues. Trimming stripped 7 bases from V and 1 base from J, with 16 bases between. Germline V gene sequence: CDR1 SQVTM, CDR2 ANQGSEA. CDR3 loop: CSASKTDSNTEAFF. CDR3 DNA: TGCAGCGCCTCTAAGACGGACTCGAACACTGAAGCTTTCTTT.